Ten or more counts support the clone carrying this T cell receptor (beta chain). This sample was included in a study of regulatory T cells in long-lasting Graves disease. Researchers made TCR beta libraries by using iRepertoire HTBI primers and running Arm-PCR on CDR3 regions. MiXCR, applied by TCRdb to the multiplex PCR reads, yields one record per CDR3 protein. The sample carries about 290,000 distinct CDR3 sequences, 22% recorded once. Time point described: persistent/refractory GD, antithyroid drugs over 5 years with positive TRAb. RNA isolated from PBMCs was used to make the TCR library. CDR3 size: 13 residues. Germline values: CDR1 SQVTM, CDR2 ANQGSEA. The V segment lost 2 bases and the J segment 6 bases; nucleotides outside the gene matches: 6.

This receptor was identified in a female donor with Graves disease. The gene calls are TRBV29-1 and TRBJ1-1; 7 bases are a match to TRBD1. The sample was peripheral blood mononuclear cells (PBMCs), taken when the disease was refractory, from a patient treated with antithyroid drugs. The CDR3 loop is CSVEPGQRSEAFF. As DNA, the CDR3 is TGCAGCGTTGAACCGGGACAGAGATCTGAAGCTTTCTTT.